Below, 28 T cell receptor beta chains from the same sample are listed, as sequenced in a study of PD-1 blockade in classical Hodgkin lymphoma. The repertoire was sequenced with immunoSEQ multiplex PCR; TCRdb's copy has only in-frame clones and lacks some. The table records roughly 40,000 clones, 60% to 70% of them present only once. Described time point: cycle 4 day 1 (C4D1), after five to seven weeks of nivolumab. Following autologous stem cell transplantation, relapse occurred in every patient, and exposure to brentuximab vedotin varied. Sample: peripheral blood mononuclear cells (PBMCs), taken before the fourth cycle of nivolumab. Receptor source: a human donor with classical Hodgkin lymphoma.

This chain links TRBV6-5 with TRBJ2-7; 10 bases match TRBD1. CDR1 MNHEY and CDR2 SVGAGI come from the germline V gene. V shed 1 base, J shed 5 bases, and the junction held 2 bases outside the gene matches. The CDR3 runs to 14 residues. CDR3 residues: CASSYLDRGDEQYF. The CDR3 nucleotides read TGTGCCAGCAGTTACTTGGACAGGGGGGACGAGCAGTACTTC.

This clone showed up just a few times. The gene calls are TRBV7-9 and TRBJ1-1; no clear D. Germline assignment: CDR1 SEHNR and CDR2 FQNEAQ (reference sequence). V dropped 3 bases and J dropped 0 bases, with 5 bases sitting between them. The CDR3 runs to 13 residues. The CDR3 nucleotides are TGTGCCAGCAGCTTCCAGGTGAACACTGAAGCTTTCTTT. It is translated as CASSFQVNTEAFF.

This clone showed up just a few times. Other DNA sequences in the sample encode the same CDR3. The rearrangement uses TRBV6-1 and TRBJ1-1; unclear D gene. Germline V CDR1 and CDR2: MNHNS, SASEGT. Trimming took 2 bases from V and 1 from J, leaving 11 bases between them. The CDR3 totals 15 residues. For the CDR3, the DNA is TGTGCCAGCAGTGAATTCCAGGAGAAGAACACTGAAGCTTTCTTT. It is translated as CASSEFQEKNTEAFF.

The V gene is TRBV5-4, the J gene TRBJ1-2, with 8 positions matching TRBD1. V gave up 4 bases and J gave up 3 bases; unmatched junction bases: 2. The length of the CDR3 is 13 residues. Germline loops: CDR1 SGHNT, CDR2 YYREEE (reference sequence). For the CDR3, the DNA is TGTGCCAGCAGCATGACAGGGGACTATGGCTACACCTTC. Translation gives CASSMTGDYGYTF.

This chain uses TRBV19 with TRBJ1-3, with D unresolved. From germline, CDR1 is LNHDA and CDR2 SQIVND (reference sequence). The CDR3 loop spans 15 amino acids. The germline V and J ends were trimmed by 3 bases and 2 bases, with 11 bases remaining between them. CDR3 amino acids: CASSMEAVTGNTIYF. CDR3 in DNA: TGTGCCAGTAGTATGGAGGCGGTGACTGGAAACACCATATATTTT.

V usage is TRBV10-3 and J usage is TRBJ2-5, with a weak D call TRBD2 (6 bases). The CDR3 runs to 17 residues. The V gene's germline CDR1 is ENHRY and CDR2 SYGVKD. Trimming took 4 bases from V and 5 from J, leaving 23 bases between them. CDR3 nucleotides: TGTGCCATCAGTGTTTTGGGGCCCTGGAATGCGGGGGAGACCCAGTACTTC. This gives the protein CAISVLGPWNAGETQYF.

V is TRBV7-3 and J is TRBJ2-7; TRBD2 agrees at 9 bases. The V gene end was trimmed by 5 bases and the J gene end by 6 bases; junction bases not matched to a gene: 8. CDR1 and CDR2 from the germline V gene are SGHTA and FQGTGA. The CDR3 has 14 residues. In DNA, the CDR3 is TGTGCCAGCAGCCGCGCGGGGGGGCGTTCCGAGCAGTACTTC. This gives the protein CASSRAGGRSEQYF.

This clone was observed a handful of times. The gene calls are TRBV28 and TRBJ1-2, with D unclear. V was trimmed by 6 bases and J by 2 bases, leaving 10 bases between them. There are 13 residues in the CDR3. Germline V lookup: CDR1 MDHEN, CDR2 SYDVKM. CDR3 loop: CASSFEQNYGYTF. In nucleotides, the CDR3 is TGTGCCAGCAGCTTTGAACAGAACTATGGCTACACCTTC.

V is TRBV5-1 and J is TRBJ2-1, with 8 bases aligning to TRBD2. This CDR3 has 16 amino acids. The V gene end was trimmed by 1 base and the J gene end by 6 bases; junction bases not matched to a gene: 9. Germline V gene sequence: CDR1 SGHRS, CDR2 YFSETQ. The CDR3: CASSLPFGRASNEQFF. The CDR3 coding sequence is TGCGCCAGCAGCTTGCCGTTCGGGAGGGCCTCCAATGAGCAGTTCTTC.

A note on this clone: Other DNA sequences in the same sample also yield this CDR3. The CDR3 loop reads CASSYLNEQFF. In DNA form, the CDR3 reads TGTGCCAGCAGTTACTTGAATGAGCAGTTCTTC. The V and J genes are TRBV6-5 and TRBJ2-1; D is undetermined. CDR3 length: 11 residues. V was shortened by 1 base and J by 7 bases, with 2 bases between the two germline ends. Germline lookup yields CDR1 MNHEY and CDR2 SVGAGI.

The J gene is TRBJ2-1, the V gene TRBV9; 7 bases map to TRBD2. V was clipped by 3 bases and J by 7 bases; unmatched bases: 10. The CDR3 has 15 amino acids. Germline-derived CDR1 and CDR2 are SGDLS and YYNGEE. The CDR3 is CASSGGLGVRNEQFF. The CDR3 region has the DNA TGTGCCAGCAGCGGTGGACTAGGGGTTCGGAATGAGCAGTTCTTC.

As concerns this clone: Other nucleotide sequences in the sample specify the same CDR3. The CDR3 here is CASSLTSATDTQYF. The DNA for the CDR3 is TGTGCCAGCAGCTTAACTAGCGCCACAGATACGCAGTATTTT. The rearrangement uses TRBV7-9 and TRBJ2-3; the match to TRBD2 covers 7 bases. The germline V gene has CDR1 SEHNR and CDR2 FQNEAQ (reference sequence). The CDR3 sequence is 14 residues long. With 2 bases clipped from V and 2 bases from J, the junction kept 1 base outside the gene matches.

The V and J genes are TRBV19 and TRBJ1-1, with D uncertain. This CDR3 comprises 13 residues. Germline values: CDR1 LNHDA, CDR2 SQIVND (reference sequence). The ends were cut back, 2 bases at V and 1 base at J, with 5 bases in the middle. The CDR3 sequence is CASSIYGNTEAFF. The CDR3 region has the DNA TGTGCCAGTAGTATATATGGGAACACTGAAGCTTTCTTT.

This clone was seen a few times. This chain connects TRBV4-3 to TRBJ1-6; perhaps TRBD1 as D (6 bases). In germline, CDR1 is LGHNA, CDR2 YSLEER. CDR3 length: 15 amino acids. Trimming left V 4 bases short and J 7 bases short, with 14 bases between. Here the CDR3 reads CASSRRDTENSPLHF. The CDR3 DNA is TGCGCCAGCAGCCGCCGGGACACTGAGAATTCACCCCTCCACTTT.

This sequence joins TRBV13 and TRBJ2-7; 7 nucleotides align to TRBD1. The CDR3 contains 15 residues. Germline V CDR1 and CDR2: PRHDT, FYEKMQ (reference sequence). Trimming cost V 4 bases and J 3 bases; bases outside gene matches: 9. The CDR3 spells CASSSSRQGYYEQYF. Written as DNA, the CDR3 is TGTGCCAGCAGCTCCTCACGACAGGGATACTACGAGCAGTACTTC.

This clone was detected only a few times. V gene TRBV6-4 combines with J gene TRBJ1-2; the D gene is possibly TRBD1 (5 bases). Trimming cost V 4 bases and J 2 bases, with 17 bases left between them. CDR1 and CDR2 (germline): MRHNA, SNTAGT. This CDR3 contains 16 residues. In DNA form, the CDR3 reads TGTGCCAGCAGTGTGAATTCTGGTGGGGGAAACTATGGCTACACCTTC. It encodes CASSVNSGGGNYGYTF.

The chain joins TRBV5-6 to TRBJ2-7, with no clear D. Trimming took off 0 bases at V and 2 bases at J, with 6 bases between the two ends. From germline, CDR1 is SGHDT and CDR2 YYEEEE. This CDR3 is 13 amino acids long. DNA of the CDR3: TGTGCCAGCAGCTTGGAGCTAACCTACGAGCAGTACTTC. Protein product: CASSLELTYEQYF. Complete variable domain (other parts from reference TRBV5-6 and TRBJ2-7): DAGVTQSPTHLIKTRGQQVTLRCSPKSGHDTVSWYQQALGQGPQFIFQYYEEEERQRGNFPDRFSGHQFPNYSSELNVNALLLGDSALYLCASSLELTYEQYFGPGTRLTVT.

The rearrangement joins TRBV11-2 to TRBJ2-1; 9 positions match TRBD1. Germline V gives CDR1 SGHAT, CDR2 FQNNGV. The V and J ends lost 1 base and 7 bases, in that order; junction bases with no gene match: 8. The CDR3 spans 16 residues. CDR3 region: CASSLVGQGLSNEQFF. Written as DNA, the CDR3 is TGTGCCAGCAGCTTAGTAGGACAGGGGCTCTCAAATGAGCAGTTCTTC.

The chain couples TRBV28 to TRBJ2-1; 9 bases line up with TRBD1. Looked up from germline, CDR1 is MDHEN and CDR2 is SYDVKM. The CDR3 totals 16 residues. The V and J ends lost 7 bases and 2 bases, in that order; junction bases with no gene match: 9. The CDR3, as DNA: TGTGCCAGCACCCTTGGGGACAGGGTAGCCTACAATGAGCAGTTCTTC. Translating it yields CASTLGDRVAYNEQFF.

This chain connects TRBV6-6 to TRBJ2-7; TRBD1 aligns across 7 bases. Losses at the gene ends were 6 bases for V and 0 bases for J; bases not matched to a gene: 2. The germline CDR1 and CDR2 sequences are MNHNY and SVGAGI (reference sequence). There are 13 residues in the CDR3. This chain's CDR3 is CASRQGNSYEQYF. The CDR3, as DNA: TGTGCCAGCAGACAGGGGAACTCCTACGAGCAGTACTTC.

CDR3 sequence reads: CSVETGVGQPQHF. CDR3 nucleotides: TGCAGCGTTGAGACAGGGGTCGGTCAGCCCCAGCATTTT. The chain employs TRBV29-1 and TRBJ1-5; 8 positions match TRBD1. Trimming removed 3 bases from V and 6 bases from J; junction bases left unmatched: 4. Germline CDR1 SQVTM, CDR2 ANQGSEA. The CDR3 loop spans 13 amino acids.

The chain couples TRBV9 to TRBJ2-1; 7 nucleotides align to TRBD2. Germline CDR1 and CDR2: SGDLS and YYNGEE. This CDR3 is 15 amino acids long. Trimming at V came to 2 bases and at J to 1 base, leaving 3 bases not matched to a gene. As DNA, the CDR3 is TGTGCCAGCAGCGTTTCAGCGGGATCCTACAATGAGCAGTTCTTC. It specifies CASSVSAGSYNEQFF.

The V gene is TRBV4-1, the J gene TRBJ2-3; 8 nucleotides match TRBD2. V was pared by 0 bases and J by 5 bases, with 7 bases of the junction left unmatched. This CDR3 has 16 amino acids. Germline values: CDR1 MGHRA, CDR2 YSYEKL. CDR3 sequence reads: CASSQEAGGRKDTQYF. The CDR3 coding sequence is TGCGCCAGCAGCCAAGAAGCTGGCGGGAGGAAAGATACGCAGTATTTT.

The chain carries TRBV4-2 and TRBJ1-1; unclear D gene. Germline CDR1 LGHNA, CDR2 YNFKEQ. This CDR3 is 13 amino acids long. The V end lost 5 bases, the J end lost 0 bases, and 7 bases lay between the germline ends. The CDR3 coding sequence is TGTGCCAGCAGCTTGGACGTGAACACTGAAGCTTTCTTT. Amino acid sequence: CASSLDVNTEAFF.

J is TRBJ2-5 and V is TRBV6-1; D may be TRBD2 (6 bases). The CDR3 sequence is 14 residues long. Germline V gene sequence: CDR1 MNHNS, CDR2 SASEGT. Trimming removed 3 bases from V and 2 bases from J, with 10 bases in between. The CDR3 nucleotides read TGTGCCAGCAGTGAGGGACTGTTACAAGAGACCCAGTACTTC. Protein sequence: CASSEGLLQETQYF.

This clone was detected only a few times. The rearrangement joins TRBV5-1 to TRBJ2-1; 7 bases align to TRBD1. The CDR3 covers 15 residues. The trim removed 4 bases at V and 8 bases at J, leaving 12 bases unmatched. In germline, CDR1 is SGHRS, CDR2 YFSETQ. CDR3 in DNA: TGCGCCAGCAGCGTAACGAACAGGGGTTCAGATGAGCAGTTCTTC. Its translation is CASSVTNRGSDEQFF.

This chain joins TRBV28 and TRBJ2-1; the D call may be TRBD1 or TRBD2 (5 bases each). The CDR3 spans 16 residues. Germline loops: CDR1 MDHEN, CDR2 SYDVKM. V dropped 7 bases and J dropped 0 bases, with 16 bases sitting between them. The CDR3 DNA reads TGTGCCAGCAAAGGGGAGCGGACCTACTCCTACAATGAGCAGTTCTTC. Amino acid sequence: CASKGERTYSYNEQFF.

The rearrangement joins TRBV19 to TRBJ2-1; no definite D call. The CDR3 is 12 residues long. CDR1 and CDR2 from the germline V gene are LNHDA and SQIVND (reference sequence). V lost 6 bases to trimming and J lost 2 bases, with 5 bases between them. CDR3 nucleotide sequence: TGTGCCAGTAGGGACCCCTACAATGAGCAGTTCTTC. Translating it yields CASRDPYNEQFF.